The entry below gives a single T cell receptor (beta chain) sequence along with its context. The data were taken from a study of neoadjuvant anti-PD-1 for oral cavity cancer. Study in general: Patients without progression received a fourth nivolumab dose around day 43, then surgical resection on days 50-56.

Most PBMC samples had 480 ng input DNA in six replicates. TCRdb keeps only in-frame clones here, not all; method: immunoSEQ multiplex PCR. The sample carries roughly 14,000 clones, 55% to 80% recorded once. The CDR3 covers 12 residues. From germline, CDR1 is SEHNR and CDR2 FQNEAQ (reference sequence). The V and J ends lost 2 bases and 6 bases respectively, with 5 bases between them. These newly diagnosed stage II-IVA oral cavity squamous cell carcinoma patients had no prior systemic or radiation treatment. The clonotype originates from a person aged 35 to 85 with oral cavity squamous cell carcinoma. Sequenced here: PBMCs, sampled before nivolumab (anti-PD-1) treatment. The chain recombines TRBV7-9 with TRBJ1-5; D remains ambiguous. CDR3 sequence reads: CASSLIGQPQHF. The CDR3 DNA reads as TGTGCCAGCAGCTTAATTGGTCAGCCCCAGCATTTT.